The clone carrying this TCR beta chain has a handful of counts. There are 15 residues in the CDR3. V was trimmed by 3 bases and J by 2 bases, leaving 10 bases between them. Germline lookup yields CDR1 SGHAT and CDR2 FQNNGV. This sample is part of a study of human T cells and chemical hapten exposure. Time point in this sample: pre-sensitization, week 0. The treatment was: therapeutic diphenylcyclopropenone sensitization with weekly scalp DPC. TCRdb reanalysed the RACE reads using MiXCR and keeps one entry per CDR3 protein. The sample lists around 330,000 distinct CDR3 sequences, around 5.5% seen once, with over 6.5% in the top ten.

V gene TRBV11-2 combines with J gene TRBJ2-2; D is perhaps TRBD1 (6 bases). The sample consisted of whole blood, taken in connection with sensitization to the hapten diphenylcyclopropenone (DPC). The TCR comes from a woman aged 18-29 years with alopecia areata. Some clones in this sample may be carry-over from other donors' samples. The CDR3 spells CASSFYRDNTGELFF. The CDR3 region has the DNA TGTGCCAGCAGCTTTTACAGGGATAACACCGGGGAGCTGTTTTTT.